The 14 T cell receptor beta chains in this list originate from one sample, sequenced in a study of cytomegalovirus exposure and HLA in healthy donors. Primers for the PCR totalled 60 Vbeta and 13 Jbeta. Sequencing used immunoSEQ multiplex PCR; TCRdb keeps in-frame clones, though not all of them. The profile covers roughly 120,000 clones, with roughly 71% appearing a single time and about 4% taken by the ten largest. Input material: PBMCs. The receptors stem from a woman in her 50s in good health and CMV-seropositive.

V usage is TRBV7-6 and J usage is TRBJ1-6; D is uncertain. The V and J ends lost 5 bases and 2 bases respectively, with 10 bases between them. The germline V gene encodes CDR1 SGHVS and CDR2 FNYEAQ. There are 15 residues in the CDR3. CDR3 coding DNA: TGTGCCAGCAGCCCGACAATCCCCTATAATTCACCCCTCCACTTT. Its translation is CASSPTIPYNSPLHF.

This chain links TRBV2 with TRBJ1-5; 8 nucleotides agree with TRBD1. The CDR3 sequence is 15 residues long. After removal of 8 bases from V and 0 bases from J, the junction contained 6 bases not matched to a gene. In germline, CDR1 is SNHLY, CDR2 FYNNEI. DNA for the CDR3: TGTGCCAGCGCAACCGGGACAGGTAGCAATCAGCCCCAGCATTTT. This codes for CASATGTGSNQPQHF.

CDR3 bases: TGTGCCAGCAGTCCGGACACAAACACTGAAGCTTTCTTT. This codes for CASSPDTNTEAFF. This chain joins TRBV11-2 and TRBJ1-1; TRBD1 might be the D (5 bases). CDR3 size: 13 residues. Germline V CDR1 and CDR2: SGHAT, FQNNGV. V was shortened by 6 bases and J by 2 bases, with 10 bases between the two germline ends.

The chain is built from TRBV15 and TRBJ2-3; the match to TRBD2 covers 8 bases. This CDR3 spans 14 amino acids. Germline V gene sequence: CDR1 LNHNV, CDR2 YYDKDF (reference sequence). V gave up 5 bases and J gave up 1 base; unmatched junction bases: 2. DNA for the CDR3: TGTGCCACCAGCCCGGGAGGGGGCACAGATACGCAGTATTTT. It is translated as CATSPGGGTDTQYF.

V usage is TRBV4-1 and J usage is TRBJ2-6; a weak D match, TRBD1 (6 bases). CDR3 length equals 16 residues. Germline V CDR1 and CDR2: MGHRA, YSYEKL. V dropped 3 bases and J dropped 7 bases, with 16 bases sitting between them. CDR3 nucleotide sequence: TGCGCCAGCAGCCAGCATACAGGGCGCATAGCCAACGTCCTGACTTTC. Amino acid sequence: CASSQHTGRIANVLTF.

V usage is TRBV13 and J usage is TRBJ2-3; D is unclear. This CDR3 is built from 13 residues. Trimming took 3 bases from V and 1 from J, leaving 5 bases between them. The germline V gene encodes CDR1 PRHDT and CDR2 FYEKMQ (reference sequence). This chain's CDR3 is CASSLPGTDTQYF. The CDR3 DNA sequence: TGTGCCAGCAGCTTGCCGGGCACAGATACGCAGTATTTT.

Note on this clone: The junction and the germline gene differ at one end; a read error may be behind it. The rearrangement links TRBV7-9 to TRBJ2-7; TRBD1 agrees at 9 bases. This CDR3 region has 17 residues. CDR1 SEHNR and CDR2 FQNEAQ come from the germline V gene (reference sequence). CDR3 sequence reads: CSSRSSSGGQGAYEQYF. The CDR3 DNA reads as TGTTCCAGCAGATCTTCTTCGGGGGGACAGGGTGCGTACGAGCAGTACTTC.

The gene calls are TRBV19 and TRBJ1-6; tentative D call: TRBD1 (6 bases). The V end lost 7 bases, the J end lost 0 bases, and 16 bases lay between the germline ends. This CDR3 spans 17 amino acids. Germline lookup yields CDR1 LNHDA and CDR2 SQIVND (reference sequence). The CDR3: CASNRGGAYSYNSPLHF. The CDR3 DNA is TGTGCCAGTAATCGGGGGGGCGCCTACTCCTATAATTCACCCCTCCACTTT.

The V and J genes are TRBV19 and TRBJ1-2; no definite D call. This CDR3 comprises 12 residues. Germline CDR1 is LNHDA and CDR2 is SQIVND (reference sequence). Between the trimmed V and J ends, which lost 5 bases and 10 bases, there was a span of 14 bases. Here the CDR3 DNA reads TGTGCCAGTAGTTCATGGGCGTTTGACTACACCTTC. Its translation: CASSSWAFDYTF. Full variable domain (rest looked up from reference TRBV19 and TRBJ1-2): DGGITQSPKYLFRKEGQNVTLSCEQNLNHDAMYWYRQDPGQGLRLIYYSQIVNDFQKGDIAEGYSVSREKKESFPLTVTSAQKNPTAFYLCASSSWAFDYTFGSGTRLTVV.

This chain links TRBV5-4 with TRBJ2-5; TRBD2 matches at 8 bases. The CDR3 spans 16 residues. After removal of 1 base from V and 5 bases from J, the junction contained 10 bases not matched to a gene. Germline values: CDR1 SGHNT, CDR2 YYREEE (reference sequence). As DNA, the CDR3 is TGTGCCAGCAGCTTGAGCGCCGGGACTAGGACGGAGACCCAGTACTTC. As protein: CASSLSAGTRTETQYF.

The V and J genes are TRBV6-5 and TRBJ1-1; the D is unclear. There are 15 residues in the CDR3. Trimming removed 5 bases from V and 0 bases from J, with 13 bases in between. In germline, CDR1 is MNHEY, CDR2 SVGAGI. CDR3 sequence: CASSTEGGMNTEAFF. The CDR3 nucleotides read TGTGCCAGCAGTACCGAAGGAGGCATGAACACTGAAGCTTTCTTT.

The rearrangement uses TRBV19 and TRBJ1-5, with 7 bases matching TRBD1. J lost 8 bases, V lost 4 bases, and 11 bases had no gene match. Germline CDR1 reads LNHDA; CDR2 reads SQIVND (reference sequence). There are 15 residues in the CDR3. CDR3 protein: CASSTTTGYREPQHF. The CDR3 DNA sequence: TGTGCCAGTAGTACTACGACAGGGTACAGGGAGCCCCAGCATTTT.

This chain joins TRBV19 and TRBJ2-5; possibly TRBD1 for D (5 bases). The CDR3 is 13 residues long. Trimming removed 5 bases from V and 0 bases from J, with 7 bases in between. Germline CDR1 LNHDA, CDR2 SQIVND (reference sequence). This CDR3 reads CASSRQNQETQYF. DNA for the CDR3: TGTGCCAGTAGTCGACAGAACCAAGAGACCCAGTACTTC.

In its sample, this clone was seen a few times. The CDR3 reads CASRLQQTHEKLFF. CDR3 coding DNA: TGTGCCAGCAGACTTCAACAGACACATGAAAAACTGTTTTTT. This chain links TRBV6-5 with TRBJ1-4; D unresolved. This CDR3 spans 14 amino acids. Germline V lookup: CDR1 MNHEY, CDR2 SVGAGI. V gave up 6 bases and J gave up 6 bases, with 14 bases separating them.